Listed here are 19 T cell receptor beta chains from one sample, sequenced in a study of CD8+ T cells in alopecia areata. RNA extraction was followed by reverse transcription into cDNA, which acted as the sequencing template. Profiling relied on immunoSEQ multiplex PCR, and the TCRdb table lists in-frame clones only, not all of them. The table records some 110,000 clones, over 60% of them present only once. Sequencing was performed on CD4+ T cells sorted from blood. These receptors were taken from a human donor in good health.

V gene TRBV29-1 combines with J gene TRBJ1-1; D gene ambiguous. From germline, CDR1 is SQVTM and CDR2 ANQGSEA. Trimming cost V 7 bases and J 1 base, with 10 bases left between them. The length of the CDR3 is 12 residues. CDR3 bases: TGCAGCGCTGGGTTTTCGAACACTGAAGCTTTCTTT. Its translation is CSAGFSNTEAFF.

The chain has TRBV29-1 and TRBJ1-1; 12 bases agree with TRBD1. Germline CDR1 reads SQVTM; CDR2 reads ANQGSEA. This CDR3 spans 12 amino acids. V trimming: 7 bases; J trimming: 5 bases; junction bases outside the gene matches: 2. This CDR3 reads CSGDRGHTEAFF. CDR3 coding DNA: TGCAGCGGGGACAGGGGGCATACTGAAGCTTTCTTT. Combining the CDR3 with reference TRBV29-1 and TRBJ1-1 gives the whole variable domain SAVISQKPSRDICQRGTSLTIQCQVDSQVTMMFWYRQQPGQSLTLIATANQGSEATYESGFVIDKFPISRPNLTFSTLTVSNMSPEDSSIYLCSGDRGHTEAFFGQGTRLTVV.

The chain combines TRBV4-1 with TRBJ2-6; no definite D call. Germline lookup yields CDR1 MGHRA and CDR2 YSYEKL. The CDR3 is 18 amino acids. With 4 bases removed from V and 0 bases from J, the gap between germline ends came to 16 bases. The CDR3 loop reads CASSLSEGWDSGANVLTF. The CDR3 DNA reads TGCGCCAGCAGCCTATCGGAAGGATGGGACTCTGGGGCCAACGTCCTGACTTTC.

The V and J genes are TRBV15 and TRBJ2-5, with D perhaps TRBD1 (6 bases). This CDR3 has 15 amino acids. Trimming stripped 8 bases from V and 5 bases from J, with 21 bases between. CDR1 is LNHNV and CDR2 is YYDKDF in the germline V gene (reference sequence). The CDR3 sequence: CATERLGAESETQYF. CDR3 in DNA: TGTGCCACCGAGAGATTGGGGGCGGAGAGTGAGACCCAGTACTTC.

The CDR3 is CASSVSDKETQYF. For the CDR3, the DNA is TGTGCCAGCAGCGTATCTGATAAAGAGACCCAGTACTTC. The rearrangement uses TRBV9 and TRBJ2-5; D is uncertain. From germline, CDR1 is SGDLS and CDR2 YYNGEE. The CDR3 is 13 amino acids. Trimming took 1 base from V and 3 from J, leaving 7 bases between them.

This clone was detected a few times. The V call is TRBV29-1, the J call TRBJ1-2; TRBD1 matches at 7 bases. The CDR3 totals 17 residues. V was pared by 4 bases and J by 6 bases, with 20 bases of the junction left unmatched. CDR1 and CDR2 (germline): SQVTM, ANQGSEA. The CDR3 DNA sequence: TGCAGCGTTGTGGGGAGACTGAACAGGGGCGGACTTGATGGCTACACCTTC. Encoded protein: CSVVGRLNRGGLDGYTF.

The CDR3 sequence is CAWRTGTQRTEAFF. The CDR3 bases are TGTGCCTGGAGGACCGGGACTCAAAGGACTGAAGCTTTCTTT. The chain couples TRBV30 to TRBJ1-1, with TRBD1 as a possible D gene (5 bases). This CDR3 region has 14 residues. Deletions cut 3 bases from V and 5 bases from J, with 16 bases between. The germline V gene has CDR1 GTSNPN and CDR2 SVGIG (reference sequence).

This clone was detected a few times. The CDR3 nucleotides read TGTGCCAGCAGCGCAACTAGGGACCAAGAGACCCAGTACTTC. Translating gives CASSATRDQETQYF. V is TRBV7-9 and J is TRBJ2-5, with a possible D match to TRBD2 (5 bases). The CDR3 contains 14 residues. Looked up from germline, CDR1 is SEHNR and CDR2 is FQNEAQ (reference sequence). V lost 5 bases and J lost 0, with 10 bases in between.

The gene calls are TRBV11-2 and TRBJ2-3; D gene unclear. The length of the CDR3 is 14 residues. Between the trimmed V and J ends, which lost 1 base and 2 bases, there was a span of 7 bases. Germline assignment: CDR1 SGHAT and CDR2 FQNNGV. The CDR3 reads CASSLVSYTDTQYF. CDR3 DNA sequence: TGTGCCAGCAGCTTAGTCTCTTACACAGATACGCAGTATTTT.

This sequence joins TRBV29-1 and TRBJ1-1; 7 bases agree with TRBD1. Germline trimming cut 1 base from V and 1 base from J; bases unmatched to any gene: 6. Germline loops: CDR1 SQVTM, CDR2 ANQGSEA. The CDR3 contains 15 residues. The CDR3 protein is CSVEGVRGSNTEAFF. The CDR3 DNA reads TGCAGCGTTGAAGGTGTCAGGGGGTCGAACACTGAAGCTTTCTTT.

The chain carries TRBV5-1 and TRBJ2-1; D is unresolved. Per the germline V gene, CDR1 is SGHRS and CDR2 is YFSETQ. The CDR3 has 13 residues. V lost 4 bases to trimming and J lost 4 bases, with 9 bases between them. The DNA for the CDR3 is TGCGCCAGCAGCCTCTCCGATTACAATGAGCAGTTCTTC. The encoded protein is CASSLSDYNEQFF.

The CDR3 loop is CSVGTGNEQYF. The CDR3 bases are TGCAGCGTGGGTACGGGGAACGAGCAGTACTTC. The chain uses TRBV29-1 and TRBJ2-7; D is perhaps TRBD2 (5 bases). The CDR3 is made up of 11 amino acids. Trimming left V 6 bases short and J 5 bases short, with 11 bases between. Germline V gene data show CDR1 as SQVTM and CDR2 as ANQGSEA.

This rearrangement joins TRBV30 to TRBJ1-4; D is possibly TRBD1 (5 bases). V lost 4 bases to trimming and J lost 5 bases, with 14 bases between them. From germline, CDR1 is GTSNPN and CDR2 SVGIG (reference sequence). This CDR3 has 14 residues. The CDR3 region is CAWTVPGPNEKLFF. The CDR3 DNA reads TGTGCCTGGACTGTACCGGGACCAAATGAAAAACTGTTTTTT. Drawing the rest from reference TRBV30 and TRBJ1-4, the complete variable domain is SQTIHQWPATLVQPVGSPLSLECTVEGTSNPNLYWYRQAAGRGLQLLFYSVGIGQISSEVPQNLSASRPQDRQFILSSKKLLLSDSGFYLCAWTVPGPNEKLFFGSGTQLSVL.

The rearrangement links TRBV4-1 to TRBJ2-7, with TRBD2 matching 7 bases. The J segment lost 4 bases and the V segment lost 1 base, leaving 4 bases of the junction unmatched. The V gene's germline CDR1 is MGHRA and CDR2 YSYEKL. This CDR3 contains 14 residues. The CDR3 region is CASSQGEGFYEQYF. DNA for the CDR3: TGCGCCAGCAGCCAAGGGGAGGGATTTTACGAGCAGTACTTC.

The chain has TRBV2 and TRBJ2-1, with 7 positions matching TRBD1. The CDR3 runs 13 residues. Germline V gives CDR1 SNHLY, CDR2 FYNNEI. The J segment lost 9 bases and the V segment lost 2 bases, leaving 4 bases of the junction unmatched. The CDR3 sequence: CASSENRGREQFF. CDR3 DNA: TGTGCCAGCAGTGAAAACAGGGGCCGTGAGCAGTTCTTC.

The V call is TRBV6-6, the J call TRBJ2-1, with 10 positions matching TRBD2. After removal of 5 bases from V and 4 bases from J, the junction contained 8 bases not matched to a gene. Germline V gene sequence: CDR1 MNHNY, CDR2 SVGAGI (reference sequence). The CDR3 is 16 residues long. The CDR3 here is CASSTGVAGGYNEQFF. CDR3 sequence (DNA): TGTGCCAGCAGTACCGGGGTAGCGGGGGGATACAATGAGCAGTTCTTC.

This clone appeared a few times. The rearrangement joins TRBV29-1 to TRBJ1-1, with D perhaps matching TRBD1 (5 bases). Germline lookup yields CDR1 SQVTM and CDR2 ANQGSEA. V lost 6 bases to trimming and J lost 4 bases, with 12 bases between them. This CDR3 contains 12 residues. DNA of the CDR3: TGCAGCGTGCCCGGGGACCTCACTGAAGCTTTCTTT. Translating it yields CSVPGDLTEAFF.

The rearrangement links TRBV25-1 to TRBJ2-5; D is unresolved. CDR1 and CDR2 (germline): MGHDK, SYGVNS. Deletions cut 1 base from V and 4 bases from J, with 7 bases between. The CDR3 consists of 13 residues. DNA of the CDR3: TGTGCCAGCAGTGAATTAGCAGGAGAGACCCAGTACTTC. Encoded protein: CASSELAGETQYF.

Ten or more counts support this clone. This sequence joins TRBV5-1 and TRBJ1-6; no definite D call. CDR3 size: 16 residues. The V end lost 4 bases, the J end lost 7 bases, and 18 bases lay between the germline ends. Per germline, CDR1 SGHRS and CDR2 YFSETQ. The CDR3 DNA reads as TGCGCCAGCAGCCGGGAACCCGGACCGCTGAATTCACCCCTCCACTTT. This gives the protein CASSREPGPLNSPLHF.